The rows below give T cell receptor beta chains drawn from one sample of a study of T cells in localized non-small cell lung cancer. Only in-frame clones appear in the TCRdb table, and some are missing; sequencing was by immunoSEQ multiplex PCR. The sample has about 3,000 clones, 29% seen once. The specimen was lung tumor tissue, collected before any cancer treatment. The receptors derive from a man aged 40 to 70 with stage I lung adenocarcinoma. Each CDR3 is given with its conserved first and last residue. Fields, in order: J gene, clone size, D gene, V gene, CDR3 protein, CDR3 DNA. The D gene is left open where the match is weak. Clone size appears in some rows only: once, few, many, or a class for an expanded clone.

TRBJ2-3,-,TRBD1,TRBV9,CASKGQGSTDTQYF,TGTGCCAGCAAAGGACAGGGTAGCACAGATACGCAGTATTTT
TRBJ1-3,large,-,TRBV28,CASSFPRAQLGNTIYF,TGTGCCAGCAGTTTTCCCAGAGCACAATTAGGAAACACCATATATTTT
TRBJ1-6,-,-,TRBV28,CASSARRYNSPLHF,TGTGCCAGCAGTGCTAGGAGATATAATTCACCCCTCCACTTT
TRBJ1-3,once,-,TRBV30,CAWRSEGNTIYF,TGTGCCTGGAGGTCGGAAGGAAACACCATATATTTT
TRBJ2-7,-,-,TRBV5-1,CASSWEPGPNEQYF,TGCGCCAGCAGCTGGGAACCGGGCCCTAACGAGCAGTACTTC
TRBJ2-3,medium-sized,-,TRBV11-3,CASSLVQGVADTQYF,TGTGCCAGCAGCTTGGTTCAGGGAGTGGCAGATACGCAGTATTTT
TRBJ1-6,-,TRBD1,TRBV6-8,CASGRQGYNSPLHF,TGTGCCAGCGGCCGACAGGGCTATAATTCACCCCTCCACTTT
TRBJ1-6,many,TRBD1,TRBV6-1,CASSEAGQGKSPLHF,TGTGCCAGCAGTGAAGCAGGACAGGGGAAGTCACCCCTCCACTTT
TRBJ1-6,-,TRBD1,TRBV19,CASSGTGSSPLHF,TGTGCCAGTAGTGGGACAGGGTCTTCACCCCTCCACTTT
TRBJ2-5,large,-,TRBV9,CASTRGGGPQETQYF,TGTGCCAGCACAAGGGGCGGGGGCCCCCAAGAGACCCAGTACTTC
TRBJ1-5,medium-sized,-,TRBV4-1,CASSQGFRVSNQPQHF,TGCGCCAGCAGCCAAGGCTTCCGGGTTAGCAATCAGCCCCAGCATTTT
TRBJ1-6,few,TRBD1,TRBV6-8,CASSYQGGASPLHF,TGTGCCAGCAGTTACCAGGGGGGGGCCTCACCCCTCCACTTT
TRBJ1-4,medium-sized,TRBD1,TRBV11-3,CASSNDREGSEKLFF,TGTGCCAGCAGTAACGACAGGGAGGGTAGTGAAAAACTGTTTTTT
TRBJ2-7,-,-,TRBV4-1,CASSQGPRERYEQYF,TGCGCCAGCAGCCAAGGACCGCGAGAACGCTACGAGCAGTACTTC
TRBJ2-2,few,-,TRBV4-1,CASSPYDTGELFF,TGCGCCAGCAGCCCTTACGACACCGGGGAGCTGTTTTTT
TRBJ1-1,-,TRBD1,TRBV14,CASSQMTGLANTEAFF,TGTGCCAGCAGCCAAATGACAGGGTTAGCGAACACTGAAGCTTTCTTT
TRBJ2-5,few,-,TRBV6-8,CASSETGTNQETQYF,TGTGCCAGCAGTGAGACCGGGACGAATCAAGAGACCCAGTACTTC
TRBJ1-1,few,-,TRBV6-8,CASTSYGGGVDTEAFF,TGTGCCAGCACCAGTTACGGGGGAGGAGTTGACACTGAAGCTTTCTTT
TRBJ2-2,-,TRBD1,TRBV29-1,CSVKLQGSGELFF,TGCAGCGTTAAGTTACAGGGGTCCGGGGAGCTGTTTTTT
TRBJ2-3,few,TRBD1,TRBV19,CASSIQGAYTDTQYF,TGTGCCAGTAGTATCCAGGGGGCTTACACAGATACGCAGTATTTT
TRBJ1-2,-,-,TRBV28,CASSFVFVGMEYGYTF,TGTGCCAGCAGTTTTGTATTTGTCGGAATGGAGTATGGCTACACCTTC
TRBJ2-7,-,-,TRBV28,CASRNHPRAYEQYF,TGTGCCAGCAGGAACCACCCCAGGGCCTACGAGCAGTACTTC